A single sample gave rise to the 25 T cell receptor beta chains below, sequenced in a study of blood T cell repertoires in COVID-19 (dated by TCRdb to the early 2020s). Library construction relied on the immunoSEQ multiplex PCR assay. Held by TCRdb, this immuneACCESS table contains in-frame sequences only and omits some clones. Under half of the omission traces to an unresolved V gene where checked; the cause of the rest is unknown. The sample has 350,000 or so clones on record, under 95% of them singletons. Together, the top ten hold about a fifth of the sample. Sequencing input: PBMCs or T cells enriched from blood (not recorded which). Receptors were obtained from a woman younger than 45 who had recovered from COVID-19.

A remark on this clone: One end of the junction does not line up with germline, which may come from a read error. CDR3 coding DNA: TGTGCCAGCAGTTTACTAGCGGACTCCAACAATGAGCAGTTCTTC. Its translation: CASSLLADSNNEQFF. The chain combines TRBV11-3 with TRBJ2-1, with 8 bases matching TRBD2. The CDR3 loop spans 15 amino acids. Germline-derived CDR1 and CDR2 are SGHNT and YENEEA.

This rearrangement joins TRBV5-1 to TRBJ2-1; a possible D gene is TRBD2 (5 bases). This CDR3 comprises 13 residues. Between the trimmed V and J ends, which lost 7 bases and 4 bases, there was a span of 12 bases. Per the germline V gene, CDR1 is SGHRS and CDR2 is YFSETQ. The CDR3: CASSDYSYNEQFF. The CDR3 coding sequence is TGCGCCAGCTCCGACTATTCTTACAATGAGCAGTTCTTC.

This chain links TRBV5-1 with TRBJ2-5; D is perhaps TRBD2 (5 bases). The CDR3 spans 14 residues. CDR1 is SGHRS and CDR2 is YFSETQ in the germline V gene. Trimming cost V 0 bases and J 4 bases, with 10 bases left between them. As DNA, the CDR3 is TGCGCCAGCAGCTTGGGGGCTAGCTTAGAGACCCAGTACTTC. Protein product: CASSLGASLETQYF. The whole variable domain, remainder taken from reference TRBV5-1 and TRBJ2-5, is KAGVTQTPRYLIKTRGQQVTLSCSPISGHRSVSWYQQTPGQGLQFLFEYFSETQRNKGNFPGRFSGRQFSNSRSEMNVSTLELGDSALYLCASSLGASLETQYFGPGTRLLVL.

The rearrangement joins TRBV9 to TRBJ2-7; weak D call: TRBD2 (5 bases). The CDR3 loop spans 13 amino acids. Germline assignment: CDR1 SGDLS and CDR2 YYNGEE. The germline V and J ends were trimmed by 1 base and 4 bases, with 9 bases remaining between them. DNA of the CDR3: TGTGCCAGCAGCGTAACTAGTCATTACGAGCAGTACTTC. Amino acids: CASSVTSHYEQYF.

The chain employs TRBV20-1 and TRBJ2-1, with a weak D call TRBD2 (6 bases). This CDR3 comprises 14 residues. Deletions cut 3 bases from V and 4 bases from J, with 13 bases between. CDR1 and CDR2 (germline): DFQATT, SNEGSKA (reference sequence). In DNA, the CDR3 is TGCAGTGCTAGTTCTCCTAGCGCTTACAATGAGCAGTTCTTC. Translating it yields CSASSPSAYNEQFF.

This clone was observed a single time. The chain has TRBV28 and TRBJ2-7, with D possibly being TRBD2 (7 bases). The ends were cut back, 0 bases at V and 7 bases at J, with 16 bases in the middle. Germline CDR1 reads MDHEN; CDR2 reads SYDVKM. The CDR3 is 15 residues long. CDR3 amino acids: CASSLWASGRGEQYF. DNA for the CDR3: TGTGCCAGCAGTTTATGGGCTAGCGGAAGGGGGGAGCAGTACTTC.

This chain connects TRBV5-1 to TRBJ2-1; the match to TRBD2 covers 8 bases. The CDR3 is 15 amino acids. CDR1 SGHRS and CDR2 YFSETQ come from the germline V gene. After removal of 4 bases from V and 6 bases from J, the junction contained 9 bases not matched to a gene. CDR3: CASSLEREYLNEQFF. Here the CDR3 DNA reads TGCGCCAGCAGCCTGGAGCGGGAGTATCTCAATGAGCAGTTCTTC.

The chain joins TRBV28 to TRBJ1-2, with D perhaps matching TRBD1 (6 bases). Trimming shortened V by 7 bases and J by 1 base, and 10 bases separated the two germline ends. CDR3 length: 13 amino acids. The V gene's germline CDR1 is MDHEN and CDR2 SYDVKM. The CDR3 bases are TGTGCCAGCACCCAGGGGAGTAACTATGGCTACACCTTC. As protein: CASTQGSNYGYTF.

This clone was seen once. The rearrangement links TRBV4-1 to TRBJ1-1, with 8 positions matching TRBD1. V lost 3 bases, J lost 5 bases, and 14 bases stayed unmatched. The CDR3 is made up of 17 amino acids. Germline CDR1 reads MGHRA; CDR2 reads YSYEKL. The CDR3 region has the DNA TGCGCCAGCAGCCAGGGGGATCCTTCCGACAGGGGAACTGAAGCTTTCTTT. Its translation is CASSQGDPSDRGTEAFF.

The J gene is TRBJ2-3, the V gene TRBV28, with a possible D match to TRBD1 (5 bases). CDR1 MDHEN and CDR2 SYDVKM come from the germline V gene. V lost 5 bases to trimming and J lost 0 bases, with 24 bases between them. This CDR3 region has 19 residues. In nucleotides, the CDR3 is TGTGCCAGCAGTCCGTGGGCCGTCACAGGACCATTAAGCACAGATACGCAGTATTTT. It yields the protein CASSPWAVTGPLSTDTQYF.

This sequence joins TRBV10-3 and TRBJ2-7; D not certain. There are 13 residues in the CDR3. Germline CDR1 ENHRY, CDR2 SYGVKD. V was clipped by 6 bases and J by 1 base, with 10 bases between them. The CDR3: CAIRVDLSYEQYF. The CDR3 bases are TGTGCCATCAGAGTTGACTTATCCTACGAGCAGTACTTC.

This chain links TRBV28 with TRBJ2-7, with D perhaps TRBD2 (5 bases). The CDR3 extends over 14 amino acids. The V and J ends lost 5 bases and 2 bases respectively, with 13 bases between them. Germline CDR1 and CDR2: MDHEN and SYDVKM. The DNA for the CDR3 is TGTGCCAGCAGTCCCCTAGCTGGTACCTACGAGCAGTACTTC. It encodes CASSPLAGTYEQYF.

J is TRBJ2-1 and V is TRBV18, with D unclear. The length of the CDR3 is 14 residues. CDR1 and CDR2 from the germline V gene are KGHSH and LQKENI. The V end was cut by 0 bases, the J end by 3 bases, with 6 bases between. CDR3 region: CASSPPSVYNEQFF. DNA for the CDR3: TGTGCCAGCTCACCACCGTCCGTCTACAATGAGCAGTTCTTC.

This rearrangement joins TRBV6-5 to TRBJ1-5; D gene ambiguous. The CDR3 covers 14 residues. The germline gives CDR1 MNHEY, CDR2 SVGAGI. Trimming took off 2 bases at V and 5 bases at J, with 10 bases between the two ends. The DNA for the CDR3 is TGTGCCAGCAGTTACGTGGACTCTGATCAGCCCCAGCATTTT. Translated, it gives CASSYVDSDQPQHF.

The V gene is TRBV6-5, the J gene TRBJ2-7; 8 positions match TRBD1. V trimming: 5 bases; J trimming: 3 bases; junction bases outside the gene matches: 6. Germline assignment: CDR1 MNHEY and CDR2 SVGAGI. This CDR3 spans 14 amino acids. CDR3 loop: CASSQTGQDYEQYF. The CDR3 DNA sequence: TGTGCCAGCAGTCAGACGGGACAGGACTACGAGCAGTACTTC.

This chain connects TRBV12-3 or TRBV12-4 to TRBJ2-7; D gene ambiguous. The CDR3 extends over 11 amino acids. V dropped 4 bases and J dropped 3 bases, with 4 bases sitting between them. CDR3 protein: CASSSHYEQYF. The CDR3 bases are TGTGCCAGCAGTTCACACTACGAGCAGTACTTC.

This rearrangement joins TRBV28 to TRBJ2-1; TRBD2 agrees at 7 bases. Germline V gene sequence: CDR1 MDHEN, CDR2 SYDVKM. The V gene end was trimmed by 7 bases and the J gene end by 0 bases; junction bases not matched to a gene: 3. The CDR3 length is 14 residues. Here the CDR3 DNA reads TGTGCCAGCACCGGGAGGAACTCCTACAATGAGCAGTTCTTC. Protein product: CASTGRNSYNEQFF.

This clone occurred once. The CDR3 protein is CASSLGAGLNTGELFF. The CDR3 DNA is TGCGCCAGCAGCTTGGGTGCAGGGCTGAACACCGGGGAGCTGTTTTTT. This chain uses TRBV5-1 with TRBJ2-2; D is possibly TRBD1 (5 bases). Germline CDR1 SGHRS, CDR2 YFSETQ. The V gene lost 0 bases and the J gene lost 1 base, with 10 bases spanning the gap. This CDR3 has 16 amino acids. The entire variable domain, with the rest obtained from reference TRBV5-1 and TRBJ2-2, is as follows: KAGVTQTPRYLIKTRGQQVTLSCSPISGHRSVSWYQQTPGQGLQFLFEYFSETQRNKGNFPGRFSGRQFSNSRSEMNVSTLELGDSALYLCASSLGAGLNTGELFFGEGSRLTVL.

This clone has a single count. This sample also contains other DNA sequences that code for the same CDR3. The chain's CDR3 is CASSLGASSYNEQFF. The CDR3 bases are TGCGCCAGCAGCCTAGGGGCCAGCTCCTACAATGAGCAGTTCTTC. This chain joins TRBV5-1 and TRBJ2-1, with D perhaps matching TRBD1 (5 bases). Germline V gives CDR1 SGHRS, CDR2 YFSETQ. The CDR3 consists of 15 residues. Trimming pared 4 bases from V and 0 bases from J, leaving 11 bases between.

A word on this clone: Other DNA sequences in the sample encode the same CDR3. J is TRBJ1-2 and V is TRBV5-1, with 10 bases aligning to TRBD1. This CDR3 is 14 amino acids long. The germline V gene has CDR1 SGHRS and CDR2 YFSETQ. The junction had 2 bases not matched to a gene; V was cut back by 4 bases and J by 2 bases. The CDR3 spells CASSPGQGNYGYTF. CDR3 nucleotides: TGCGCCAGCAGCCCGGGACAGGGGAACTATGGCTACACCTTC.

The chain is built from TRBV28 and TRBJ1-5, with no clear D. CDR1 and CDR2 from the germline V gene are MDHEN and SYDVKM. V lost 3 bases to trimming and J lost 6 bases, with 12 bases between them. The CDR3 contains 14 residues. The CDR3 DNA follows: TGTGCCAGCAGTTTGTCCGCGGTGGGTCAGCCCCAGCATTTT. Its translation: CASSLSAVGQPQHF. The whole variable domain, filled in from reference TRBV28 and TRBJ1-5, reads DVKVTQSSRYLVKRTGEKVFLECVQDMDHENMFWYRQDPGLGLRLIYFSYDVKMKEKGDIPEGYSVSREKKERFSLILESASTNQTSMYLCASSLSAVGQPQHFGDGTRLSIL.

V and J are TRBV27 and TRBJ2-7; D may be TRBD1 (5 bases). V shed 4 bases and J shed 0 bases, with 10 bases lying between them. There are 14 residues in the CDR3. Germline CDR1 and CDR2: MNHEY and SMNVEV (reference sequence). This CDR3 reads CASSYRGPSYEQYF. DNA of the CDR3: TGTGCCAGCAGTTATAGGGGTCCCTCCTACGAGCAGTACTTC.

About this clone: The junction and the germline gene differ at one end; a read error may be behind it. The chain recombines TRBV7-7 with TRBJ2-1, with 14 bases fitting TRBD2. This CDR3 is 15 amino acids long. Germline CDR1 reads SSHAT; CDR2 reads FNYEAQ (reference sequence). The CDR3 sequence is CASSFGTSGSHEQFF. Here the CDR3 DNA reads TGTGCTAGCAGCTTCGGGACTAGCGGGAGTCATGAGCAGTTCTTC.

In nucleotides, the CDR3 is TGCGCCAGCAGCTTGGAAGCACAGGGGTGGAGCTACGAGCAGTACTTC. Its translation: CASSLEAQGWSYEQYF. The chain has TRBV5-1 and TRBJ2-7; TRBD1 matches 7 bases. J gave up 3 bases and V 0 bases, and 9 bases lay outside the gene matches. Germline CDR1 SGHRS, CDR2 YFSETQ. The CDR3 runs to 16 residues.

V usage is TRBV7-9 and J usage is TRBJ1-2; D possibly corresponds to TRBD1 (5 bases). Deletions cut 4 bases from V and 5 bases from J, with 8 bases between. Germline loops: CDR1 SEHNR, CDR2 FQNEAQ (reference sequence). This CDR3 is built from 12 residues. The CDR3 DNA follows: TGTGCCAGCAGCTCCGACAGATATGGCTACACCTTC. This codes for CASSSDRYGYTF.